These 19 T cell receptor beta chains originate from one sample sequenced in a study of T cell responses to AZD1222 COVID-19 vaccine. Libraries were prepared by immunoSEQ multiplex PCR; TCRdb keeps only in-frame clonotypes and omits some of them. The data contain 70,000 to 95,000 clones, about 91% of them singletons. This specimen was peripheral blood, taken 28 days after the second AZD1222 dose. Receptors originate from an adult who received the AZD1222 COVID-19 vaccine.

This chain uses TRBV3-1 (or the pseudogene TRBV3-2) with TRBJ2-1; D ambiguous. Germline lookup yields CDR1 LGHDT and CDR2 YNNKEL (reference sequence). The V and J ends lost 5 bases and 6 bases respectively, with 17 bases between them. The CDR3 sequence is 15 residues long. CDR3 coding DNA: TGTGCCAGCAGCTACCAAGAATCTACCGGCAATGAGCAGTTCTTC. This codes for CASSYQESTGNEQFF.

Here the CDR3 reads CASSGLAAYNEQFF. CDR3 coding DNA: TGTGCCAGCAGTGGACTAGCGGCATACAATGAGCAGTTCTTC. The rearrangement joins TRBV2 to TRBJ2-1, with 9 bases identical to TRBD2. The CDR3 loop spans 14 amino acids. With V trimmed by 4 bases and J by 4 bases, 2 bases remained unmatched. Germline-derived CDR1 and CDR2 are SNHLY and FYNNEI.

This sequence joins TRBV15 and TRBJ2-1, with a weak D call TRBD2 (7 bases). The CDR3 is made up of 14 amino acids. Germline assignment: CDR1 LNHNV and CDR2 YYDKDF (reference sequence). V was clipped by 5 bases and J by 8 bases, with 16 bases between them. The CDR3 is CATSEGGGPDEQFF. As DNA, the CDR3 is TGTGCCACCAGCGAGGGGGGAGGGCCTGATGAGCAGTTCTTC.

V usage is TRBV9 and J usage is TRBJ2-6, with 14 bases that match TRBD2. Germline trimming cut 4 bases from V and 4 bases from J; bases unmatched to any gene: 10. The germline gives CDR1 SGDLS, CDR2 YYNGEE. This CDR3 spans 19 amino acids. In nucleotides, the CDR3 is TGTGCCAGCAGCTCAGGGACTAGCGGGAGAACTCTCGGGGCCAACGTCCTGACTTTC. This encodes CASSSGTSGRTLGANVLTF.

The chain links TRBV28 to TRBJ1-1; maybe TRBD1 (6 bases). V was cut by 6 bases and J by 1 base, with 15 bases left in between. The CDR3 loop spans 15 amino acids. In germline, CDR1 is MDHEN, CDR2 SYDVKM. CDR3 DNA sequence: TGTGCCAGCAGCGCCCCCATGACAGGGAACACTGAAGCTTTCTTT. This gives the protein CASSAPMTGNTEAFF.

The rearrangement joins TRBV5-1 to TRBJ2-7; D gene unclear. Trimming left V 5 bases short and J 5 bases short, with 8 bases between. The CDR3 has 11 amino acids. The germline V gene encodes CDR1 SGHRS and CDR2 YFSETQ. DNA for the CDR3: TGCGCCAGCAGACTGGCCAACGAGCAGTACTTC. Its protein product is CASRLANEQYF.

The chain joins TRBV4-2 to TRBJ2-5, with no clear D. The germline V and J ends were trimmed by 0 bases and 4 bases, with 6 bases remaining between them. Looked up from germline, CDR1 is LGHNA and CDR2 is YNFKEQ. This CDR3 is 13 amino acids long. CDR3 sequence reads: CASSQDVRETQYF. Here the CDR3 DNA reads TGTGCCAGCAGCCAAGACGTGCGAGAGACCCAGTACTTC.

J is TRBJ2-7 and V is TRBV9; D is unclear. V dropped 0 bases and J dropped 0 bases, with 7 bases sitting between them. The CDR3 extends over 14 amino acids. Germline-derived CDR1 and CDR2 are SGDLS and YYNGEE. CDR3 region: CASSVVGSSYEQYF. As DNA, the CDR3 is TGTGCCAGCAGCGTAGTAGGGTCCTCCTACGAGCAGTACTTC.

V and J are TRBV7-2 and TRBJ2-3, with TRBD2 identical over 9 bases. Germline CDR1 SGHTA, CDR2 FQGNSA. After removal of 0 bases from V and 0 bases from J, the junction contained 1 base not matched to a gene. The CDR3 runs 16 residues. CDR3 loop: CASSLAGLASTDTQYF. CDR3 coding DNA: TGTGCCAGCAGCTTAGCAGGACTAGCGAGCACAGATACGCAGTATTTT.

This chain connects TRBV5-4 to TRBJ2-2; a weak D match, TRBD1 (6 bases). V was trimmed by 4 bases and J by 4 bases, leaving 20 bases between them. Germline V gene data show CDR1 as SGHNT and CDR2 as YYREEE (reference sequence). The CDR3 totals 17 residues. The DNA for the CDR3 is TGTGCCAGCAGCCCCCTGGGGGCAGGGTCAGCCACCGGGGAGCTGTTTTTT. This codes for CASSPLGAGSATGELFF.

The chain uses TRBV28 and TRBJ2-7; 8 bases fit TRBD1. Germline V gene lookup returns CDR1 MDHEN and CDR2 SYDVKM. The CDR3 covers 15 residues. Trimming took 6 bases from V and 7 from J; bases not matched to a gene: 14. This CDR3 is CASRTSGTGGREQYF. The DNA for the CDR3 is TGTGCCAGCAGGACCTCTGGGACAGGAGGAAGAGAGCAGTACTTC.

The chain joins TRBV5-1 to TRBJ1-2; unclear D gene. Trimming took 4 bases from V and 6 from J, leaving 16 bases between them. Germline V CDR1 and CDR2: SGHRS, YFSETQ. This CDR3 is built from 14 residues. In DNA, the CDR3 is TGCGCCAGCAGCACCCCGGACCACCCCAATGGCTACACCTTC. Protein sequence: CASSTPDHPNGYTF.

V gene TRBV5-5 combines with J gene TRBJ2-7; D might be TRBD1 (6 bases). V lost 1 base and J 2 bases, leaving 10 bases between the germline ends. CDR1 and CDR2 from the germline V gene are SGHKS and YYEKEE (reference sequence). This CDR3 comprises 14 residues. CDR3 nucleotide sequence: TGTGCCAGCAGCTTGACAGGGTCTACCTACGAGCAGTACTTC. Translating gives CASSLTGSTYEQYF. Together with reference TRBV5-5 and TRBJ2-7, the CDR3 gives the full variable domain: DAGVTQSPTHLIKTRGQQVTLRCSPISGHKSVSWYQQVLGQGPQFIFQYYEKEERGRGNFPDRFSARQFPNYSSELNVNALLLGDSALYLCASSLTGSTYEQYFGPGTRLTVT.

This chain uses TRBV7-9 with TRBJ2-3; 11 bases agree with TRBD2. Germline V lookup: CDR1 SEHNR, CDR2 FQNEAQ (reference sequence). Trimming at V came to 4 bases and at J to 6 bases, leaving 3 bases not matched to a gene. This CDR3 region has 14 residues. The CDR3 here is CASSSGTSGDTQYF. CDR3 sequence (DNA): TGTGCCAGCAGCTCCGGGACTAGCGGCGATACGCAGTATTTT.

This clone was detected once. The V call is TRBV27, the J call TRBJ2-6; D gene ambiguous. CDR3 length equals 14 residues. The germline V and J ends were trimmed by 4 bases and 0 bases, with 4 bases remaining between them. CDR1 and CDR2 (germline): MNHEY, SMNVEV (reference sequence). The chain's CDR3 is CASSYSSGANVLTF. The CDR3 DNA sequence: TGTGCCAGCAGTTACTCCTCTGGGGCCAACGTCCTGACTTTC.

The CDR3 here is CASSPPGQGKSYEQYF. For the CDR3, the DNA is TGTGCCAGCAGTCCACCGGGACAGGGGAAATCCTACGAGCAGTACTTC. The V call is TRBV16, the J call TRBJ2-7; 10 bases map to TRBD1. In germline, CDR1 is KGHSY, CDR2 FQNENV. This CDR3 is built from 16 residues. Trimming took 6 bases from V and 1 from J; bases not matched to a gene: 9.

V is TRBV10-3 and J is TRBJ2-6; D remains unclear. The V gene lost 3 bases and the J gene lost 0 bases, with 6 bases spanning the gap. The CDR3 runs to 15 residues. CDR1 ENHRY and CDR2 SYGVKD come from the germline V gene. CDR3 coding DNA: TGTGCCATCAGTGATGGACCCTCTGGGGCCAACGTCCTGACTTTC. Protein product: CAISDGPSGANVLTF.

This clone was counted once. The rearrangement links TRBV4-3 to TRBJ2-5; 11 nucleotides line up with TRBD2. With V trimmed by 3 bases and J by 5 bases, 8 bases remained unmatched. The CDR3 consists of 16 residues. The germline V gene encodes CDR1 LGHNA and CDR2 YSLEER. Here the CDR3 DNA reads TGCGCCAGCAGCCATACCCTAGCGGGAGGAGGCGAGACCCAGTACTTC. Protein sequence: CASSHTLAGGGETQYF.

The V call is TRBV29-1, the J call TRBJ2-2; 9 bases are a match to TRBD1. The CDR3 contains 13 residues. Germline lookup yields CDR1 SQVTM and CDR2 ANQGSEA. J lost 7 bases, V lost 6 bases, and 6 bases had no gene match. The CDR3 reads CSVPDRGHGELFF. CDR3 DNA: TGCAGCGTCCCGGACAGGGGACACGGGGAGCTGTTTTTT.